The 27 T cell receptor beta chains in this list originate from one sample, sequenced in a study of T-cell memory formation after mild COVID-19. A single record per CDR3 protein comes from TCRdb applying MiXCR to the 5' RACE reads. Among more than 250,000 distinct CDR3 sequences listed, around 15% were seen once. Source material: PBMCs or a T cell subset sorted from them (not recorded which). These TCRs come from a man aged 18 to 29 who had mild COVID-19 (a few samples of this study predate the infection). Cell type and time point are not known.

This clonotype was counted a few times. V gene TRBV20-1 combines with J gene TRBJ1-2; TRBD1 might be the D (5 bases). CDR1 and CDR2 from the germline V gene are DFQATT and SNEGSKA (reference sequence). This CDR3 contains 12 residues. V lost 4 bases to trimming and J lost 4 bases, with 10 bases between them. CDR3 DNA sequence: TGCAGTGCTACGGCAGGGACCTATGGCTACACCTTC. Translating gives CSATAGTYGYTF.

This rearrangement joins TRBV4-3 to TRBJ2-4; 8 bases are a match to TRBD2. Trimming removed 3 bases from V and 8 bases from J; junction bases left unmatched: 12. The CDR3 is 16 residues long. Germline assignment: CDR1 LGHNA and CDR2 YSLEER. CDR3 amino acids: CASSQGSGLGRDIQYF. The DNA for the CDR3 is TGCGCCAGCAGCCAGGGTAGCGGCCTCGGGAGGGACATTCAGTACTTC.

This clonotype was counted only a few times. The CDR3 protein is CASSLAPGGQRNTIYF. Written as DNA, the CDR3 is TGTGCCAGCAGCTTAGCCCCTGGTGGTCAGAGAAACACCATATATTTT. V and J are TRBV11-2 and TRBJ1-3; D ambiguous. Germline V gene lookup returns CDR1 SGHAT and CDR2 FQNNGV. The CDR3 is 16 amino acids. Trimming took 1 base from V and 5 from J, leaving 15 bases between them.

The V and J genes are TRBV3-1 and TRBJ2-3; D unresolved. Trimming left V 0 bases short and J 8 bases short, with 9 bases between. Germline V gene sequence: CDR1 LGHDT, CDR2 YNNKEL (reference sequence). This CDR3 has 13 residues. The CDR3 region is CASSQDLLSTQYF. The CDR3 DNA reads TGTGCCAGCAGCCAAGATCTCCTAAGTACGCAGTATTTT.

This clonotype was seen a few times. The V gene is TRBV5-7, the J gene TRBJ1-5, with D possibly matching TRBD1 (5 bases). TRBV5-7 counts as an open reading frame of uncertain function. This CDR3 has 16 amino acids. V was clipped by 0 bases and J by 0 bases, with 10 bases between them. CDR3 sequence (DNA): TGTGCCAGCAGCTTGGCCGGGGCTGATAGCAATCAGCCCCAGCATTTT. Its translation is CASSLAGADSNQPQHF.

This clonotype has just a few counts. V usage is TRBV15 and J usage is TRBJ1-6; D is ambiguous. The V gene's germline CDR1 is LNHNV and CDR2 YYDKDF (reference sequence). Trimming stripped 2 bases from V and 6 bases from J, with 11 bases between. The CDR3 has 15 residues. CDR3 DNA: TGTGCCACCAGCAGAACTCGGCTGGGTAATTCACCCCTCCACTTT. Amino acid sequence: CATSRTRLGNSPLHF.

V usage is TRBV29-1 and J usage is TRBJ2-5, with 10 bases fitting TRBD2. Germline V lookup: CDR1 SQVTM, CDR2 ANQGSEA. Trimming took 3 bases from V and 5 from J; bases not matched to a gene: 6. The CDR3 is made up of 14 amino acids. The CDR3 DNA is TGCAGCGTTGATACTAGCGGGGCTCGGGAGACCCAGTACTTC. It encodes CSVDTSGARETQYF.

The V call is TRBV5-4, the J call TRBJ1-3; D remains ambiguous. V dropped 2 bases and J dropped 6 bases, with 12 bases sitting between them. The CDR3 loop spans 14 amino acids. Germline CDR1 is SGHNT and CDR2 is YYREEE (reference sequence). In DNA form, the CDR3 reads TGTGCCAGCAGCTTCGGTCCGGGAATAAACACCATATATTTT. This sequence encodes CASSFGPGINTIYF.

The rearrangement links TRBV20-1 to TRBJ2-4; D assignment may be TRBD1 or TRBD2 (5 bases each). CDR3 length: 13 residues. With 6 bases removed from V and 4 bases from J, the gap between germline ends came to 13 bases. Per the germline V gene, CDR1 is DFQATT and CDR2 is SNEGSKA (reference sequence). CDR3 coding DNA: TGCAGTGCCGGGGCAGCCGGAAAAAACATTCAGTACTTC. This codes for CSAGAAGKNIQYF.

This clonotype was observed a few times. This rearrangement joins TRBV7-8 to TRBJ2-2, with D unresolved. This CDR3 has 18 residues. Trimming took 1 base from V and 0 from J, leaving 15 bases between them. CDR1 is SGHVS, CDR2 FQNEAQ, per germline. Here the CDR3 reads CASSLDVTPSTNTGELFF. The CDR3 DNA follows: TGTGCCAGCAGCTTAGATGTCACGCCGTCTACGAACACCGGGGAGCTGTTTTTT.

This clonotype appeared a few times. Here the CDR3 reads CASSPRTGISDTQYF. For the CDR3, the DNA is TGCGCCAGCAGCCCCCGGACAGGGATATCAGATACGCAGTATTTT. This chain uses TRBV5-1 with TRBJ2-3; 8 nucleotides align to TRBD1. CDR1 and CDR2 (germline): SGHRS, YFSETQ. V was pared by 4 bases and J by 4 bases, with 8 bases of the junction left unmatched. The CDR3 runs to 15 residues.

This clonotype occurred many times. An end of the junction does not agree with germline; a read error may underlie this. The V call is TRBV7-2, the J call TRBJ2-7; D unclear. CDR1 and CDR2 (germline): SGHTA, FQGNSA. The CDR3 extends over 11 amino acids. The CDR3 nucleotides are TGTGCCAGCAGCTTAGAAGGGTACATCCACTTC. Translation gives CASSLEGYIHF. The whole variable domain, filled in from reference TRBV7-2 and TRBJ2-7, reads GAGVSQSPSNKVTEKGKDVELRCDPISGHTALYWYRQSLGQGLEFLIYFQGNSAPDKSGLPSDRFSAERTGGSVSTLTIQRTQQEDSAVYLCASSLEGYIHFGPGTRLTVT.

This rearrangement joins TRBV6-6 to TRBJ2-5; D remains unclear. Germline V gene data show CDR1 as MNHNY and CDR2 as SVGAGI (reference sequence). V shed 6 bases and J shed 2 bases, with 4 bases lying between them. The CDR3 totals 11 residues. CDR3 protein: CASRQQETQYF. The CDR3 nucleotides read TGTGCCAGCAGGCAACAAGAGACCCAGTACTTC.

The rearrangement links TRBV20-1 to TRBJ2-6; 7 bases are a match to TRBD2. V gave up 6 bases and J gave up 3 bases; unmatched junction bases: 8. Germline V gene data show CDR1 as DFQATT and CDR2 as SNEGSKA (reference sequence). This CDR3 has 15 amino acids. The CDR3 DNA reads as TGCAGTGCACTAGCGTCGAGCTATGGGGCCAACGTCCTGACTTTC. It translates to CSALASSYGANVLTF.

This clonotype has at least ten counts. The rearrangement joins TRBV7-2 to TRBJ2-7; D might be TRBD1 or TRBD2, each matching 5 bases. CDR1 and CDR2 (germline): SGHTA, FQGNSA. Trimming cost V 5 bases and J 2 bases, with 13 bases left between them. The CDR3 sequence is 14 residues long. The CDR3 DNA sequence: TGTGCCAGCAGCCTAGGGATGGGGGCCTACGAGCAGTACGTC. Its translation: CASSLGMGAYEQYV.

J is TRBJ1-1 and V is TRBV18; D unclear. The CDR3 is 13 amino acids. V lost 5 bases and J 1 base, leaving 8 bases between the germline ends. Per germline, CDR1 KGHSH and CDR2 LQKENI. Here the CDR3 DNA reads TGTGCCAGCTCAGGCGTCCGGAACACTGAAGCTTTCTTT. This codes for CASSGVRNTEAFF.

This clonotype was detected a few times. The chain links TRBV7-2 to TRBJ1-2, with TRBD1 identical over 9 bases. CDR3 length equals 14 residues. Germline assignment: CDR1 SGHTA and CDR2 FQGNSA. The junction had 12 bases not matched to a gene; V was cut back by 4 bases and J by 12 bases. CDR3 DNA sequence: TGTGCCAGCAGCTCGTCCCGGGACAGGGTCGGAAACACCTTC. It codes for CASSSSRDRVGNTF.

In its sample, this clonotype was seen many times. The chain uses TRBV20-1 and TRBJ2-2; TRBD2 agrees at 9 bases. Germline V gives CDR1 DFQATT, CDR2 SNEGSKA (reference sequence). V lost 6 bases, J lost 6 bases, and 5 bases stayed unmatched. The CDR3 sequence is 13 residues long. CDR3 sequence (DNA): TGCAGTGCCCTAGCGGGGCGGGCCGGGGAGCTGTTTTTT. This encodes CSALAGRAGELFF.

This rearrangement joins TRBV7-7 to TRBJ1-1, with 7 bases fitting TRBD1. CDR3 length equals 14 residues. Germline CDR1 SSHAT, CDR2 FNYEAQ (reference sequence). Trimming took 11 bases from V and 0 from J; bases not matched to a gene: 9. The CDR3 bases are TGTGCCCTAACAAAGGGGGCAGTGAACACTGAAGCTTTCTTT. It codes for CALTKGAVNTEAFF.

The chain is built from TRBV4-2 and TRBJ2-2; unclear D gene. The CDR3 totals 14 residues. V was shortened by 7 bases and J by 1 base, with 10 bases between the two germline ends. Germline loops: CDR1 LGHNA, CDR2 YNFKEQ. The CDR3 protein is CASIYTVNTGELFF. The CDR3 DNA is TGTGCCAGCATCTACACAGTGAACACCGGGGAGCTGTTTTTT.

In its sample, this clonotype was seen many times. The chain employs TRBV9 and TRBJ2-3; 9 bases agree with TRBD2. The germline V gene has CDR1 SGDLS and CDR2 YYNGEE. The ends lost 1 base at V and 5 bases at J; junction bases unmatched: 8. This CDR3 region has 16 residues. The CDR3 sequence is CASSVYRGGARDTQYF. CDR3 in DNA: TGTGCCAGCAGCGTATATCGCGGGGGGGCAAGAGATACGCAGTATTTT.

The chain combines TRBV7-2 with TRBJ1-6; a weak D match, TRBD1 (6 bases). Germline values: CDR1 SGHTA, CDR2 FQGNSA. Between the trimmed V and J ends, which lost 4 bases and 11 bases, there was a span of 12 bases. This CDR3 is 13 amino acids long. The CDR3 sequence: CASSSRQVTPLHF. The CDR3 coding sequence is TGTGCCAGCAGCTCCAGACAGGTTACACCCCTCCACTTT. The whole variable domain, remainder taken from reference TRBV7-2 and TRBJ1-6, is GAGVSQSPSNKVTEKGKDVELRCDPISGHTALYWYRQSLGQGLEFLIYFQGNSAPDKSGLPSDRFSAERTGGSVSTLTIQRTQQEDSAVYLCASSSRQVTPLHFGNGTRLTVT.

V is TRBV2 and J is TRBJ1-1; no clear D. This CDR3 has 12 amino acids. Germline values: CDR1 SNHLY, CDR2 FYNNEI. Trimming shortened V by 11 bases and J by 0 bases, and 10 bases separated the two germline ends. This CDR3 is CALNSMNTEAFF. The CDR3 region has the DNA TGTGCCCTTAACAGTATGAACACTGAAGCTTTCTTT.

The genes are TRBV7-9 and TRBJ2-1; D unclear. The CDR3 extends over 8 amino acids. CDR1 is SEHNR and CDR2 is FQNEAQ in the germline V gene (reference sequence). The germline V and J ends were trimmed by 5 bases and 12 bases, with 2 bases remaining between them. The chain's CDR3 is CASSPQFF. In DNA, the CDR3 is TGTGCCAGCAGCCCGCAGTTCTTC.

In this sample, this clonotype turned up a few times. The gene calls are TRBV15 and TRBJ2-5; no reliable D call. This CDR3 region has 17 residues. The V gene lost 1 base and the J gene lost 0 bases, with 15 bases spanning the gap. Germline-derived CDR1 and CDR2 are LNHNV and YYDKDF (reference sequence). CDR3 nucleotide sequence: TGTGCCACCAGCAGAGGTCGGTCGGTGGGATACCAAGAGACCCAGTACTTC. Translated: CATSRGRSVGYQETQYF.

This clonotype occurred a few times. The gene calls are TRBV4-1 and TRBJ1-5; weak D call: TRBD1 (6 bases). Trimming removed 4 bases at V and 5 bases at J, with 18 bases between. The CDR3 runs to 16 residues. Germline CDR1 reads MGHRA; CDR2 reads YSYEKL. The CDR3, as DNA: TGCGCCAGCAGCCGAATCCAGGGGCAGGGACATCAGCCCCAGCATTTT. Residues: CASSRIQGQGHQPQHF.

This chain joins TRBV30 and TRBJ2-7; the D gene is possibly TRBD1 (5 bases). Germline values: CDR1 GTSNPN, CDR2 SVGIG (reference sequence). This CDR3 spans 13 amino acids. V gave up 3 bases and J gave up 0 bases, with 9 bases separating them. The CDR3 region is CAWSQGYSYEQYF. In DNA, the CDR3 is TGTGCCTGGAGCCAGGGCTACTCCTACGAGCAGTACTTC.